This T cell receptor beta chain was documented in a study of blood T cells in healthy people across ages. Study-level results: More naive CD4+ cells and higher diversity were found in long-lived than in aged donors.

As to this clonotype: What it binds is unknown.

CDR1 and CDR2 (germline): DFQATT, SNEGSKA (reference sequence). The length of the CDR3 is 13 residues. After removal of 8 bases from V and 5 bases from J, the junction contained 8 bases not matched to a gene. Sample-barcoded 5' priming and a J-beta primer mix drove a second PCR of about 6 to 12 cycles. TCRdb re-analysed the 5' RACE reads in MiXCR, keeping a single row per CDR3 protein. The sample records about 760,000 distinct CDR3 sequences, around three fifths being singletons. V gene TRBV20-1 combines with J gene TRBJ1-5; 8 nucleotides align to TRBD1. This clonotype was obtained from a man aged 40-55 years in good health. Sample: blood. DNA for the CDR3: TGCAGTACCGGGACAGGTGATCATCAGCCCCAGCATTTT. Amino acids: CSTGTGDHQPQHF.